This passage covers 22 T cell receptor beta chains from one sample sequenced in a study of control samples from healthy donors and cancer patients. Using immunoSEQ multiplex PCR, the repertoire was profiled, and TCRdb retains in-frame clones only, with some absent. The sample includes about 140,000 clones, roughly 92% of them seen just once. Source material: blood. These TCRs come from a man younger than 45 in good health.

This chain joins TRBV9 and TRBJ2-2; D could derive from TRBD1 or TRBD2 (6 bases each). CDR3 length equals 15 residues. The V gene lost 4 bases and the J gene lost 1 base, with 11 bases spanning the gap. Germline lookup yields CDR1 SGDLS and CDR2 YYNGEE. In DNA form, the CDR3 reads TGTGCCAGCAGCTGGGGGGCAGAGAACACCGGGGAGCTGTTTTTT. Protein sequence: CASSWGAENTGELFF.

V gene TRBV19 combines with J gene TRBJ1-1, with 8 bases fitting TRBD1. The CDR3 sequence is 15 residues long. Germline V CDR1 and CDR2: LNHDA, SQIVND (reference sequence). The V gene end was trimmed by 6 bases and the J gene end by 2 bases; junction bases not matched to a gene: 8. CDR3 DNA sequence: TGTGCCAGTAGCCTCCGACAGGGGATAAACACTGAAGCTTTCTTT. This encodes CASSLRQGINTEAFF.

The chain is built from TRBV7-9 and TRBJ2-1; D unclear. The CDR3 contains 15 residues. Germline lookup yields CDR1 SEHNR and CDR2 FQNEAQ (reference sequence). Deletions cut 2 bases from V and 6 bases from J, with 14 bases between. CDR3 DNA sequence: TGTGCCAGCAGCTTAAGGCTGGACGGAACCAATGAGCAGTTCTTC. The encoded protein is CASSLRLDGTNEQFF.

CDR3 nucleotides: TGCGCCAGCAGCCCCCGGGGGGGCGCTGGAAACACCATATATTTT. Its protein product is CASSPRGGAGNTIYF. The rearrangement uses TRBV4-3 and TRBJ1-3, with D tentatively TRBD1 (6 bases). From germline, CDR1 is LGHNA and CDR2 YSLEER. V was cut by 4 bases and J by 2 bases, with 12 bases left in between. This CDR3 comprises 15 residues.

CDR3 sequence reads: CATSEGQGHSYEQYF. The CDR3 coding sequence is TGTGCCACCAGTGAAGGACAGGGGCACTCCTACGAGCAGTACTTC. The chain couples TRBV24-1 to TRBJ2-7, with TRBD1 matching 9 bases. The germline CDR1 and CDR2 sequences are KGHDR and SFDVKD. With V trimmed by 4 bases and J by 0 bases, 3 bases remained unmatched. This CDR3 spans 15 amino acids.

The V and J genes are TRBV6-5 and TRBJ2-7; 8 nucleotides line up with TRBD2. J was trimmed by 5 bases and V by 7 bases; bases with no gene match: 7. The length of the CDR3 is 13 residues. CDR1 MNHEY and CDR2 SVGAGI come from the germline V gene. The CDR3 coding sequence is TGTGCCAGCAAGGCCGCGGGAGGTGACGAGCAGTACTTC. It codes for CASKAAGGDEQYF.

This sequence joins TRBV2 and TRBJ2-7; D call uncertain. CDR1 SNHLY and CDR2 FYNNEI come from the germline V gene. There are 12 residues in the CDR3. Trimming left V 1 base short and J 6 bases short, with 7 bases between. In DNA form, the CDR3 reads TGTGCCAGCAGTGAAGTTGGTGGCGAGCAGTACTTC. Translating gives CASSEVGGEQYF. Full variable domain (remainder filled in from reference TRBV2 and TRBJ2-7): EPEVTQTPSHQVTQMGQEVILRCVPISNHLYFYWYRQILGQKVEFLVSFYNNEISEKSEIFDDQFSVERPDGSNFTLKIRSTKLEDSAMYFCASSEVGGEQYFGPGTRLTVT.

The J gene is TRBJ1-4, the V gene TRBV30, with 9 bases lining up with TRBD1. CDR1 and CDR2 (germline): GTSNPN, SVGIG (reference sequence). There are 14 residues in the CDR3. V shed 0 bases, J shed 7 bases, and the junction held 3 bases outside the gene matches. The CDR3 here is CAWSVTGGIEKLFF. CDR3 DNA sequence: TGTGCCTGGAGTGTGACAGGGGGAATTGAAAAACTGTTTTTT.

The chain recombines TRBV7-2 with TRBJ2-2; TRBD2 agrees at 14 bases. Germline CDR1 reads SGHTA; CDR2 reads FQGNSA. There are 16 residues in the CDR3. V gave up 3 bases and J gave up 7 bases; unmatched junction bases: 4. DNA of the CDR3: TGTGCCAGCAGCTTGGGACTAGCGGGAGTGATCGGGGAGCTGTTTTTT. It encodes CASSLGLAGVIGELFF.

The genes are TRBV3-1 (or the pseudogene TRBV3-2) and TRBJ1-2; TRBD1 aligns across 8 bases. In germline, CDR1 is LGHDT, CDR2 YNNKEL (reference sequence). The CDR3 extends over 18 amino acids. V lost 4 bases and J lost 4; bases outside the gene matches: 17. CDR3 sequence: CASSRVRDRCDLSYGYTF. CDR3 nucleotide sequence: TGTGCCAGCAGCCGGGTCCGGGACAGGTGCGATTTATCCTATGGCTACACCTTC.

This chain links TRBV11-2 with TRBJ1-2; tentative D call: TRBD1 (5 bases). CDR3 length equals 14 residues. Germline-derived CDR1 and CDR2 are SGHAT and FQNNGV. Between the trimmed V and J ends, which lost 1 base and 4 bases, there was a span of 10 bases. CDR3 loop: CASSLVRGAYGYTF. The CDR3 DNA is TGTGCCAGCAGCTTAGTGAGGGGAGCCTATGGCTACACCTTC.

In this sample, this clone turned up once. The chain has TRBV9 and TRBJ1-1; the match to TRBD1 covers 12 bases. CDR1 SGDLS and CDR2 YYNGEE come from the germline V gene. CDR3 size: 15 residues. Unmatched junction bases numbered 4, after V lost 4 bases and J lost 3 bases. The CDR3 DNA sequence: TGTGCCAGCAGCTCGGGACAGGGGGCCCACACTGAAGCTTTCTTT. Protein: CASSSGQGAHTEAFF.

The chain employs TRBV3-1 (or the pseudogene TRBV3-2) and TRBJ2-7; maybe TRBD2 (5 bases). Germline values: CDR1 LGHDT, CDR2 YNNKEL (reference sequence). The CDR3 is made up of 14 amino acids. With 3 bases removed from V and 5 bases from J, the gap between germline ends came to 14 bases. The CDR3 is CASSHKAGGNEQYF. CDR3 in DNA: TGTGCCAGCAGCCATAAGGCGGGTGGCAACGAGCAGTACTTC.

V usage is TRBV19 and J usage is TRBJ1-2; D is ambiguous. V was pared by 0 bases and J by 4 bases, with 12 bases between. CDR3 size: 15 residues. CDR1 and CDR2 (germline): LNHDA, SQIVND (reference sequence). The CDR3 DNA reads TGTGCCAGTAGTATAGATCAGCGGCAGCCCTATGGCTACACCTTC. This sequence encodes CASSIDQRQPYGYTF.

This clone was counted between two and nine times. The rearrangement joins TRBV30 to TRBJ1-1, with D unclear. Trimming left V 2 bases short and J 1 base short, with 5 bases between. This CDR3 region has 12 residues. Germline assignment: CDR1 GTSNPN and CDR2 SVGIG (reference sequence). The CDR3 coding sequence is TGTGCCTGGAGTCCGGGGAACACTGAAGCTTTCTTT. It translates to CAWSPGNTEAFF.

This chain connects TRBV7-2 to TRBJ2-7; TRBD1 agrees at 8 bases. The CDR3 loop spans 16 amino acids. The V gene end was trimmed by 1 base and the J gene end by 2 bases; junction bases not matched to a gene: 7. Germline V lookup: CDR1 SGHTA, CDR2 FQGNSA. The CDR3, as DNA: TGTGCCAGCAGCTTAGATTCGACAGGGGCGACCTACGAGCAGTACTTC. Its translation: CASSLDSTGATYEQYF.

The CDR3 spells CASSERTGNQPQHF. The DNA of the CDR3 is TGTGCCAGCAGCGAGAGGACAGGCAATCAGCCCCAGCATTTT. The V and J genes are TRBV2 and TRBJ1-5, with TRBD1 as a possible D gene (6 bases). This CDR3 has 14 residues. Trimming removed 6 bases at V and 2 bases at J, with 11 bases between. CDR1 and CDR2 from the germline V gene are SNHLY and FYNNEI.

CDR3 in DNA: TGTGCCAGCAGCCAAGATGAACAGGGATGGCAGCCCCAGCATTTT. It is translated as CASSQDEQGWQPQHF. The chain is built from TRBV3-1 (or the pseudogene TRBV3-2) and TRBJ1-5, with a possible D match to TRBD1 (6 bases). The germline CDR1 and CDR2 sequences are LGHDT and YNNKEL (reference sequence). The CDR3 runs 15 residues. V was trimmed by 0 bases and J by 7 bases, leaving 13 bases between them.

This chain connects TRBV19 to TRBJ2-2; D unclear. V was cut by 5 bases and J by 3 bases, with 13 bases left in between. The length of the CDR3 is 15 residues. CDR1 and CDR2 (germline): LNHDA, SQIVND (reference sequence). This chain's CDR3 is CASSPPGSDTGELFF. CDR3 DNA sequence: TGTGCCAGTAGTCCTCCCGGATCGGACACCGGGGAGCTGTTTTTT.

V is TRBV11-3 and J is TRBJ2-3; 9 nucleotides line up with TRBD2. The junction had 9 bases not matched to a gene; V was cut back by 2 bases and J by 3 bases. Germline CDR1 reads SGHNT; CDR2 reads YENEEA. CDR3 length: 17 residues. The CDR3 sequence is CASSLKRLAEITDTQYF. The CDR3 DNA sequence: TGTGCCAGCAGCTTAAAACGACTAGCGGAGATAACAGATACGCAGTATTTT.

The V call is TRBV4-3, the J call TRBJ1-1; D is unresolved. The CDR3 runs 15 residues. Germline loops: CDR1 LGHNA, CDR2 YSLEER. V shed 0 bases and J shed 2 bases, with 10 bases lying between them. The CDR3 nucleotides read TGCGCCAGCAGCCAAGATTTGGTATATAACACTGAAGCTTTCTTT. The encoded protein is CASSQDLVYNTEAFF.

The chain carries TRBV5-8 and TRBJ2-7; D is possibly TRBD1 (6 bases). V gave up 0 bases and J gave up 3 bases, with 13 bases separating them. This CDR3 region has 15 residues. The germline V gene encodes CDR1 SGHTS and CDR2 YDEGEE. As DNA, the CDR3 is TGTGCCAGCAGCTTGGGGGGAAACAGGGTCTACGAGCAGTACTTC. This sequence encodes CASSLGGNRVYEQYF.